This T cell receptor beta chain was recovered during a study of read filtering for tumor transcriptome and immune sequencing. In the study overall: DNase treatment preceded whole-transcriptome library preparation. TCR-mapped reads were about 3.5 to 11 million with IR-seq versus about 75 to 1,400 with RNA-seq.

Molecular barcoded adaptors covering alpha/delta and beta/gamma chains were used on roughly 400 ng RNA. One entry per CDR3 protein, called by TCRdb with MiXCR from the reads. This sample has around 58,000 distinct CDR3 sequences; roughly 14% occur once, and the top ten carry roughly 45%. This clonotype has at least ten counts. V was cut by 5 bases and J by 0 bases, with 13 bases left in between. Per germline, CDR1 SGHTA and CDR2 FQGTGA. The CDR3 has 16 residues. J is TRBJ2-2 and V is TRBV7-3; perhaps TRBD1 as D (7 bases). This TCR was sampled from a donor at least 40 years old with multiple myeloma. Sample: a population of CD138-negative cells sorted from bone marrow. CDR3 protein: CASSRGTVANTGELFF. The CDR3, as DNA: TGTGCCAGCAGCCGCGGGACAGTCGCGAACACCGGGGAGCTGTTTTTT.